These T cell receptor beta chains were read from a single sample in a study of blood T cell repertoires in COVID-19. Produced via immunoSEQ multiplex PCR; TCRdb's table is partial and in-frame only. This sample has about 260,000 clones, with 70% to 90% found just once. Sequencing was performed on peripheral blood. Receptors originate from a woman aged 60-75 years with COVID-19, enrolled during active disease. Each CDR3 is given with its conserved first and last residue. Fields, in order: CDR3 length, V gene, CDR3 protein.

14 | TRBV25-1 | CASRRRETGTEAFF
15 | TRBV11-2 | CASSLDVQDLYGYTF
18 | TRBV5-1 | CASSLVFGDGVYQETQYF
16 | TRBV23-1 | CASSLTGTGPLYEQYF
14 | TRBV7-9 | CASSSREVNEKLFF
16 | TRBV7-9 | CASSLAGTSGSYEQYF
14 | TRBV27 | CASSRGLNYYGYTF
14 | TRBV6-5 | CASSYGSGLDTQYF
17 | TRBV18 | CASSPPGTREKGQPQHF
14 | TRBV28 | CASSLDPRGTEAFF
18 | TRBV27 | CASSLSAGAPGWRTEAFF
15 | TRBV4-2 | CASSQDLRQPYGYTF
14 | TRBV24-1 | CATSDVTGSHEQYF
13 | TRBV29-1 | CSVANRQGGEQYF
16 | TRBV9 | CASSVYGTSGRNEQYF
13 | TRBV24-1 | CATSERGNYGYTF
12 | TRBV5-1 | CASSISGNTIYF
13 | TRBV28 | CASSFPGSSEAFF
17 | TRBV15 | CATSSWDSFAGANVLTF
14 | TRBV5-1 | CASSQTGTAYEQYF
15 | TRBV19 | CASSIAGKMPYEQYF
15 | TRBV30 | CAWRKRGTSYNEQFF
13 | TRBV15 | CATSRQVTTKQYF
15 | TRBV19 | CASSPDSIKYNEQFF
17 | TRBV23-1 | CASSQGRLAGGLETQYF
15 | TRBV5-8 | CASSRPGQGVSPLHF
14 | TRBV4-1 | CASSQMPGLYTQYF
15 | TRBV4-1 | CASSQGIAGVDTQYF
14 | TRBV6-6 | CASSPGDTGNTIYF
15 | TRBV18 | CASSPGGRALVELFF
14 | TRBV7-8 | CASSSETGGYEQYF
14 | TRBV29-1 | CSTSGTRVNTEAFF
14 | TRBV30 | CAWSVSRQGGGYTF
12 | TRBV12-3/TRBV12-4 | CASSLQGWGYTF
16 | TRBV18 | CASSPSSGRGIDEQFF
15 | TRBV5-4 | CASSRKTGSQETQYF
13 | TRBV28 | CASSPLSSYEQYF
14 | TRBV5-5 | CASSLEQGAEGYTF
14 | TRBV5-4 | CASSSPGQSYEQYF
10 | TRBV20-1 | CSADEGISFF
15 | TRBV25-1 | CASSEEGASYNEQFF
14 | TRBV28 | CASSLSTGYYGYTF
14 | TRBV7-9 | CASSLSGVGEKLFF
15 | TRBV6-2/TRBV6-3 | CASSYFRTGRNEQFF
13 | TRBV7-3 | CASSPDRATEAFF
13 | TRBV7-3 | CASSLGANSPLHF
14 | TRBV28 | CASTPGHLNTEAFF
15 | TRBV7-6 | CASRSSSATNEKLFF